These 24 T cell receptor beta chains were all obtained from the same sample, sequenced in a study of PD-1 blockade in classical Hodgkin lymphoma. This sample's time point: cycle 4 day 1 (C4D1), after more than five weeks of nivolumab. Each patient relapsed following autologous stem cell transplantation, and prior brentuximab vedotin exposure differed. Libraries were prepared by immunoSEQ multiplex PCR; TCRdb keeps only in-frame clonotypes and omits some of them. The data contain around 20,000 clones, about 70% of them singletons. The sample was peripheral blood mononuclear cells (PBMCs), taken before the fourth cycle of nivolumab. Receptors were obtained from a human donor with classical Hodgkin lymphoma.

This clone was detected only a few times. The J gene is TRBJ1-1, the V gene TRBV30, with D unclear. The CDR3 totals 12 residues. Germline values: CDR1 GTSNPN, CDR2 SVGIG (reference sequence). The ends were cut back, 3 bases at V and 5 bases at J, with 10 bases in the middle. The CDR3 loop reads CAWRVGRTEAFF. CDR3 DNA: TGTGCCTGGAGAGTAGGGAGGACTGAAGCTTTCTTT.

The V and J genes are TRBV6-5 and TRBJ1-5; D call uncertain. CDR1 and CDR2 from the germline V gene are MNHEY and SVGAGI. The V and J ends lost 0 bases and 3 bases respectively, with 9 bases between them. The CDR3 totals 15 residues. The CDR3 protein is CASSYSLGSNQPQHF. For the CDR3, the DNA is TGTGCCAGCAGTTACTCGCTGGGATCCAATCAGCCCCAGCATTTT.

The chain uses TRBV5-1 and TRBJ2-5; the match to TRBD2 covers 7 bases. In germline, CDR1 is SGHRS, CDR2 YFSETQ. The CDR3 length is 14 residues. Unmatched junction bases numbered 3, after V lost 2 bases and J lost 2 bases. The CDR3 spells CASSLSREQETQYF. CDR3 nucleotide sequence: TGCGCCAGCAGCTTATCGCGGGAGCAAGAGACCCAGTACTTC.

V and J are TRBV28 and TRBJ1-6, with a possible D match to TRBD1 (6 bases). CDR3 length equals 16 residues. CDR1 and CDR2 (germline): MDHEN, SYDVKM. Deletions cut 2 bases from V and 2 bases from J, with 10 bases between. Here the CDR3 reads CASSLRGVPYNSPLHF. The CDR3 bases are TGTGCCAGCAGTTTAAGGGGGGTGCCCTATAATTCACCCCTCCACTTT.

A note on this clone: The same CDR3 can be traced to other DNA sequences in this sample. The CDR3 reads CASSVGGGGVSDTQYF. The CDR3 region has the DNA TGTGCCAGCAGCGTAGGTGGCGGGGGGGTGTCAGATACGCAGTATTTT. The rearrangement links TRBV9 to TRBJ2-3, with 9 bases that match TRBD2. Germline CDR1 is SGDLS and CDR2 is YYNGEE. Trimming removed 0 bases from V and 4 bases from J; junction bases left unmatched: 6. This CDR3 is built from 16 residues.

To note about this clone: Different DNA sequences within this sample yield the same CDR3. Here the CDR3 DNA reads TGTGCCAGCAGCGTAGCTGGGAACACTGAAGCTTTCTTT. It yields the protein CASSVAGNTEAFF. This chain connects TRBV9 to TRBJ1-1, with unresolved D. Trimming shortened V by 0 bases and J by 1 base, and 4 bases separated the two germline ends. The germline V gene encodes CDR1 SGDLS and CDR2 YYNGEE. CDR3 length: 13 amino acids.

The gene calls are TRBV4-3 and TRBJ1-2; 7 nucleotides line up with TRBD1. CDR1 LGHNA and CDR2 YSLEER come from the germline V gene. Trimming at V came to 4 bases and at J to 4 bases, leaving 12 bases not matched to a gene. The CDR3 is 16 amino acids. The CDR3 sequence: CASSRDPGQLAYGYTF. Written as DNA, the CDR3 is TGCGCCAGCAGCCGCGACCCGGGACAGTTAGCCTATGGCTACACCTTC.

This chain uses TRBV7-2 with TRBJ1-2; TRBD1 might be the D (6 bases). CDR1 and CDR2 (germline): SGHTA, FQGNSA. CDR3 length equals 15 residues. V was trimmed by 2 bases and J by 8 bases, leaving 18 bases between them. CDR3 DNA: TGTGCCAGCAGCTTAACATCCGGACAGCTGAGCGGCTACACCTTC. It yields the protein CASSLTSGQLSGYTF.

This clone is a singleton in its sample. CDR3: CATSPDWAPGYF. The CDR3 coding sequence is TGTGCCACCAGTCCGGACTGGGCCCCCGGGTACTTC. The chain uses TRBV15 and TRBJ2-5; perhaps TRBD2 as D (5 bases). The germline V and J ends were trimmed by 6 bases and 13 bases, with 18 bases remaining between them. In germline, CDR1 is LNHNV, CDR2 YYDKDF (reference sequence). The CDR3 spans 12 residues.

This sequence joins TRBV6-1 and TRBJ1-5, with D perhaps matching TRBD1 (6 bases). The V end was cut by 1 base, the J end by 8 bases, with 15 bases between. Germline-derived CDR1 and CDR2 are MNHNS and SASEGT. This CDR3 has 15 amino acids. This chain's CDR3 is CASSEGPGDWEPQHF. CDR3 nucleotides: TGTGCCAGCAGTGAAGGTCCAGGGGATTGGGAGCCCCAGCATTTT.

CDR3 sequence: CASSLGTTTDTQYF. The CDR3 nucleotides are TGTGCCAGCAGCTTAGGGACAACAACAGATACGCAGTATTTT. The chain is built from TRBV7-2 and TRBJ2-3; maybe TRBD1 (5 bases). The length of the CDR3 is 14 residues. The germline V gene encodes CDR1 SGHTA and CDR2 FQGNSA. The ends were cut back, 1 base at V and 3 bases at J, with 8 bases in the middle.

The chain has TRBV18 and TRBJ2-5; possibly TRBD1 for D (6 bases). CDR3 length equals 13 residues. V was cut by 4 bases and J by 3 bases, with 9 bases left in between. CDR1 and CDR2 from the germline V gene are KGHSH and LQKENI. The CDR3 spells CASSQGQKETQYF. The DNA for the CDR3 is TGTGCCAGCTCACAAGGACAGAAAGAGACCCAGTACTTC.

This rearrangement joins TRBV6-5 to TRBJ2-3; D perhaps matches TRBD2 (6 bases). V dropped 2 bases and J dropped 0 bases, with 9 bases sitting between them. This CDR3 spans 15 amino acids. Germline V CDR1 and CDR2: MNHEY, SVGAGI. CDR3 in DNA: TGTGCCAGCAGTTACCTGGGACTCAGCACAGATACGCAGTATTTT. This encodes CASSYLGLSTDTQYF.

This chain connects TRBV7-9 to TRBJ1-1; no reliable D call. The CDR3 is 16 residues long. V was shortened by 1 base and J by 2 bases, with 14 bases between the two germline ends. Germline CDR1 SEHNR, CDR2 FQNEAQ (reference sequence). CDR3 amino acids: CASSLGYSVLNTEAFF. The CDR3 DNA reads TGTGCCAGCAGCTTAGGATACAGTGTGTTAAACACTGAAGCTTTCTTT.

The chain joins TRBV10-3 to TRBJ2-3; TRBD1 is a possible D gene (5 bases). V was clipped by 0 bases and J by 1 base, with 11 bases between them. CDR3 size: 16 residues. Germline CDR1 reads ENHRY; CDR2 reads SYGVKD. In nucleotides, the CDR3 is TGTGCCATCAGTGAGTCCGACAGTTACCGCACAGATACGCAGTATTTT. Its protein is CAISESDSYRTDTQYF.

This clone was observed a handful of times. The J gene is TRBJ1-2, the V gene TRBV18; D is uncertain. V was clipped by 0 bases and J by 7 bases, with 15 bases between them. Per the germline V gene, CDR1 is KGHSH and CDR2 is LQKENI. This CDR3 spans 15 amino acids. The CDR3 loop reads CASSPPAIKVGGYTF. CDR3 bases: TGTGCCAGCTCACCACCGGCCATAAAAGTGGGTGGCTACACCTTC.

The DNA of the CDR3 is TGTGCCAGCAGCCCCATCGGCTTAGCGGGAGGGATCTACAATGAGCAGTTCTTC. It translates to CASSPIGLAGGIYNEQFF. The chain recombines TRBV27 with TRBJ2-1; 11 nucleotides line up with TRBD2. Germline V gives CDR1 MNHEY, CDR2 SMNVEV (reference sequence). V shed 6 bases and J 3 bases; nucleotides not matched to a gene: 13. The CDR3 sequence is 18 residues long.

The chain combines TRBV18 with TRBJ2-7; TRBD1 matches 10 bases. CDR1 and CDR2 (germline): KGHSH, LQKENI. The CDR3 runs 15 residues. With V trimmed by 3 bases and J by 2 bases, 4 bases remained unmatched. The CDR3 reads CASSPRTGGPYEQYF. The CDR3 DNA reads TGTGCCAGCTCACCCAGGACAGGGGGACCCTACGAGCAGTACTTC. Based on the CDR3 plus reference TRBV18 and TRBJ2-7, the full variable domain is NAGVMQNPRHLVRRRGQEARLRCSPMKGHSHVYWYRQLPEEGLKFMVYLQKENIIDESGMPKERFSAEFPKEGPSILRIQQVVRGDSAAYFCASSPRTGGPYEQYFGPGTRLTVT.

V is TRBV5-8 and J is TRBJ2-2; no reliable D call. Germline CDR1 reads SGHTS; CDR2 reads YDEGEE. V shed 4 bases and J shed 4 bases, with 17 bases lying between them. The CDR3 loop spans 16 amino acids. The CDR3 sequence is CASSMAPTLGTGELFF. Written as DNA, the CDR3 is TGTGCCAGCAGCATGGCGCCGACCCTGGGCACCGGGGAGCTGTTTTTT. The complete variable domain, with remaining parts taken from reference TRBV5-8 and TRBJ2-2, reads EAGVTQSPTHLIKTRGQQATLRCSPISGHTSVYWYQQALGLGLQFLLWYDEGEERNRGNFPPRFSGRQFPNYSSELNVNALELEDSALYLCASSMAPTLGTGELFFGEGSRLTVL.

The gene calls are TRBV2 and TRBJ2-5; 7 positions match TRBD1. Matching the DNA end better, TRBJ2-7 makes the J call doubtful. Germline loops: CDR1 SNHLY, CDR2 FYNNEI. The CDR3 extends over 14 amino acids. The CDR3 protein is CASRKGQASYEQYF. CDR3 DNA sequence: TGTGCCAGCAGGAAAGGACAGGCCTCCTACGAGCAGTACTTC.

On this clone itself: One end of the junction is discordant with germline, which a read error may explain. The chain carries TRBV7-8 and TRBJ1-6; D ambiguous. This CDR3 has 17 amino acids. In germline, CDR1 is SGHVS, CDR2 FQNEAQ. The CDR3 protein is CASSPGRVGLDNSPLHF. As DNA, the CDR3 is TGTGCCAGCAGCCCCGGTAGGGTGGGTCTGGATAACTCACCCCTCCACTTT.

The chain links TRBV6-5 to TRBJ2-7; D is perhaps TRBD1 (6 bases). Germline-derived CDR1 and CDR2 are MNHEY and SVGAGI. The CDR3 runs to 15 residues. The V end was cut by 0 bases, the J end by 2 bases, with 11 bases between. The CDR3 nucleotides read TGTGCCAGCAGTTACTCCCGAACAGGGACCTACGAGCAGTACTTC. It specifies CASSYSRTGTYEQYF.

V is TRBV5-4 and J is TRBJ2-1; 10 bases line up with TRBD1. Germline trimming cut 6 bases from V and 2 bases from J; bases unmatched to any gene: 5. The CDR3 sequence is 15 residues long. Looked up from germline, CDR1 is SGHNT and CDR2 is YYREEE (reference sequence). The CDR3 spells CASTPDRGAYNEQFF. CDR3 coding DNA: TGTGCCAGCACCCCGGACAGGGGGGCCTACAATGAGCAGTTCTTC.

The chain combines TRBV29-1 with TRBJ2-5, with TRBD1 matching over 7 bases. With 6 bases clipped from V and 2 bases from J, the junction kept 15 bases outside the gene matches. The length of the CDR3 is 16 residues. Germline lookup yields CDR1 SQVTM and CDR2 ANQGSEA. CDR3: CSVSRDSWRGQETQYF. The CDR3 DNA reads as TGCAGCGTGTCCCGGGACAGTTGGAGAGGTCAAGAGACCCAGTACTTC.